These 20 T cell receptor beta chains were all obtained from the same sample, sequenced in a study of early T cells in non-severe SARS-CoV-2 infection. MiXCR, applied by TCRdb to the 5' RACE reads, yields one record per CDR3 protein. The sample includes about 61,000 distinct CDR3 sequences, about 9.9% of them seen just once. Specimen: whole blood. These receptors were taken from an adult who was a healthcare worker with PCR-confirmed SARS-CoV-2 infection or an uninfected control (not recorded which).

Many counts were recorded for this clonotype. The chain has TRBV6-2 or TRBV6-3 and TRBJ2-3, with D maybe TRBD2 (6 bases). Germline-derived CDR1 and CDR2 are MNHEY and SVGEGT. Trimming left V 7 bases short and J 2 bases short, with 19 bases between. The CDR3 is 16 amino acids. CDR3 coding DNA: TGTGCCAGCATATCCGGGCCTGAGCGGGTCACAGATACGCAGTATTTT. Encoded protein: CASISGPERVTDTQYF.

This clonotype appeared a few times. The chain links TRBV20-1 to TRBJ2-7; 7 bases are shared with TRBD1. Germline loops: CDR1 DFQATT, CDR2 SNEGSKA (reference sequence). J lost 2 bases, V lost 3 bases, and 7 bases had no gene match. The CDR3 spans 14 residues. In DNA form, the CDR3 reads TGCAGTGCTAGGAAGGGGGACAGCCCCTACGAGCAGTACGTC. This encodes CSARKGDSPYEQYV.

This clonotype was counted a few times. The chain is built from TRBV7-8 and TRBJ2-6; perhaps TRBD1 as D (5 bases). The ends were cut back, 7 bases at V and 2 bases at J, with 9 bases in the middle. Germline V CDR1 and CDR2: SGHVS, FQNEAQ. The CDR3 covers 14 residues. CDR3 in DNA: TGTGCCAGCACCCCAGGGCCTGGGGCCAACGTCCTGACTTTC. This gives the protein CASTPGPGANVLTF.

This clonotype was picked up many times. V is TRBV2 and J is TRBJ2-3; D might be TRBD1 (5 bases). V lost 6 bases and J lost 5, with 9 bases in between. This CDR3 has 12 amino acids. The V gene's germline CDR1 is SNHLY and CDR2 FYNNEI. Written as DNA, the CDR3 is TGTGCCAGCAGAGTGACAGTAGATACGCAGTATTTT. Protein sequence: CASRVTVDTQYF.

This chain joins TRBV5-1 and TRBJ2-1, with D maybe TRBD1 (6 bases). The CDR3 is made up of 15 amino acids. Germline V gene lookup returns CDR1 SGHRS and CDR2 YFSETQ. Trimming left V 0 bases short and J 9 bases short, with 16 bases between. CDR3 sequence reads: CASSLGQAIVGEQFF. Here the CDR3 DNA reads TGCGCCAGCAGCTTGGGACAGGCCATCGTTGGTGAGCAGTTCTTC.

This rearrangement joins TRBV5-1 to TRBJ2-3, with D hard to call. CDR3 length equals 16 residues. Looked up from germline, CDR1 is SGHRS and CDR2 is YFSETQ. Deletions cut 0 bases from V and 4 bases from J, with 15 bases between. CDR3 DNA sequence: TGCGCCAGCAGCTTGGACCCGCCAGTAGGACCAGATACGCAGTATTTT. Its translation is CASSLDPPVGPDTQYF.

CDR3 in amino acids: CASSPQMGQGNTGELFF. The CDR3 coding sequence is TGCGCCAGCAGCCCACAGATGGGACAGGGGAACACCGGGGAGCTGTTTTTT. The chain combines TRBV4-1 with TRBJ2-2, with 9 positions matching TRBD1. J lost 1 base, V lost 4 bases, and 7 bases had no gene match. CDR1 and CDR2 (germline): MGHRA, YSYEKL. The CDR3 totals 17 residues.

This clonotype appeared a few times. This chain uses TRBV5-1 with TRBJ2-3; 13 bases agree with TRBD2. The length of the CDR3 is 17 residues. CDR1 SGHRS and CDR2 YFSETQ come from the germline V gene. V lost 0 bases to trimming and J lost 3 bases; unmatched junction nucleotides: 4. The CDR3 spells CASSLERGLAGTDTQYF. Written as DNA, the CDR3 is TGCGCCAGCAGCTTGGAAAGGGGACTAGCGGGGACAGATACGCAGTATTTT.

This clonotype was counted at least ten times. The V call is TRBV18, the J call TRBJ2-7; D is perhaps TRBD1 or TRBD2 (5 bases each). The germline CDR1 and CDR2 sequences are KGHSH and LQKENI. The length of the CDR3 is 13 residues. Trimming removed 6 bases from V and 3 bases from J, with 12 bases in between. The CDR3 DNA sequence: TGTGCCAGCTCCGCCGGGACCTACTACGAGCAGTACGTC. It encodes CASSAGTYYEQYV.

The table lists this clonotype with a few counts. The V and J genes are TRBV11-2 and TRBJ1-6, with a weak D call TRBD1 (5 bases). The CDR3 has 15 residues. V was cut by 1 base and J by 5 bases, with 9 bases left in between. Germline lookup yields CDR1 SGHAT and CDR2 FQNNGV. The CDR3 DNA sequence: TGTGCCAGCAGCTTAGTATCAGGGAATAATTCACCCCTCCACTTT. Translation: CASSLVSGNNSPLHF. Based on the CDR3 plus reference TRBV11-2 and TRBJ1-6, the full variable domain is EAGVAQSPRYKIIEKRQSVAFWCNPISGHATLYWYQQILGQGPKLLIQFQNNGVVDDSQLPKDRFSAERLKGVDSTLKIQPAKLEDSAVYLCASSLVSGNNSPLHFGNGTRLTVT.

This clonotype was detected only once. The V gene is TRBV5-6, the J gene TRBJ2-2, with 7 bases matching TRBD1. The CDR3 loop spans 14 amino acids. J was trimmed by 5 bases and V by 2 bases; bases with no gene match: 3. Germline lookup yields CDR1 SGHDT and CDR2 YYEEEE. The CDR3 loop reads CASSFRDRTGELFF. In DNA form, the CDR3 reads TGTGCCAGCAGCTTCCGGGACAGAACCGGGGAGCTGTTTTTT.

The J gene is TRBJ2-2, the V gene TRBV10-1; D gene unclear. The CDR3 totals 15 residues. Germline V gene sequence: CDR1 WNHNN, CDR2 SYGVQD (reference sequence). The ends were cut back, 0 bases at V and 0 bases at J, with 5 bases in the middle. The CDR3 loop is CASSESAANTGELFF. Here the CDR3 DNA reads TGCGCCAGCAGTGAGTCGGCAGCGAACACCGGGGAGCTGTTTTTT.

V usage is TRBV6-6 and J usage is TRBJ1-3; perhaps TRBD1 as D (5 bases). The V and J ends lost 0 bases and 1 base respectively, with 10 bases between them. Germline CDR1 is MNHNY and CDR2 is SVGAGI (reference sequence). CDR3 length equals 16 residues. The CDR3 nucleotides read TGTGCCAGCAGTTACTCAGGGGCCCCATCTGGAAACACCATATATTTT. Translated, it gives CASSYSGAPSGNTIYF.

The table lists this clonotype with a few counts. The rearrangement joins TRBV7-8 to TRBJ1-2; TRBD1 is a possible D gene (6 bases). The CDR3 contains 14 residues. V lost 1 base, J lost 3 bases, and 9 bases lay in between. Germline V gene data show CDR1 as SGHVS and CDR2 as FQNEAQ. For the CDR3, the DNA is TGTGCCAGCAGCTTAGAAAGGACAGACTATGGCTACACCTTC. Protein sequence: CASSLERTDYGYTF.

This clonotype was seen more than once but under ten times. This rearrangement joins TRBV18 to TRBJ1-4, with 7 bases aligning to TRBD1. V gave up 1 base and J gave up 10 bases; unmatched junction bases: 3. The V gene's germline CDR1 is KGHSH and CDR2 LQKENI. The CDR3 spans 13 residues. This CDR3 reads CASSPREGAKLFF. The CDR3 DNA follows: TGTGCCAGCTCACCACGGGAGGGGGCAAAACTGTTTTTT.

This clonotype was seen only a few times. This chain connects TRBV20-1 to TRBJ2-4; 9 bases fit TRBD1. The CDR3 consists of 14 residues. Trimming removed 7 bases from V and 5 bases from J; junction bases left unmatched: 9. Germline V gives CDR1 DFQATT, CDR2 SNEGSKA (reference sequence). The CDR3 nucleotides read TGCAGTGGCAAGGACAGGGGAGTGGAAAACATTCAGTACTTC. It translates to CSGKDRGVENIQYF.

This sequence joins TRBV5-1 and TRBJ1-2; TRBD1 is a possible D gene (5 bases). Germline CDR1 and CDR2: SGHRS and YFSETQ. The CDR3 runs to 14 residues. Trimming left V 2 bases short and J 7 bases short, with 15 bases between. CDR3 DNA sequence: TGCGCCAGCAGCTTAGAAAGGGACGGAGCTGGCTACACCTTC. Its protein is CASSLERDGAGYTF.

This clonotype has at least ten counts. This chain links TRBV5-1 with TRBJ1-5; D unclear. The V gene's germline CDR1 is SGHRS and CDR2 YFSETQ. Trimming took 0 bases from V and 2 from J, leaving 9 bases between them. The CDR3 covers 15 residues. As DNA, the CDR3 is TGCGCCAGCAGCTTGGCCGGGATCGGCAATCAGCCCCAGCATTTT. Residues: CASSLAGIGNQPQHF. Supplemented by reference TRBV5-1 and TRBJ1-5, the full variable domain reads KAGVTQTPRYLIKTRGQQVTLSCSPISGHRSVSWYQQTPGQGLQFLFEYFSETQRNKGNFPGRFSGRQFSNSRSEMNVSTLELGDSALYLCASSLAGIGNQPQHFGDGTRLSIL.

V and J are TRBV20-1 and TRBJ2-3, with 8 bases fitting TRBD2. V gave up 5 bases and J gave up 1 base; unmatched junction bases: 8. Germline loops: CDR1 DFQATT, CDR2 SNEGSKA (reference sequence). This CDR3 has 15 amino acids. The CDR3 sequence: CSALDGGAGTDTQYF. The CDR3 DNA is TGCAGTGCTCTCGACGGGGGGGCCGGCACAGATACGCAGTATTTT.

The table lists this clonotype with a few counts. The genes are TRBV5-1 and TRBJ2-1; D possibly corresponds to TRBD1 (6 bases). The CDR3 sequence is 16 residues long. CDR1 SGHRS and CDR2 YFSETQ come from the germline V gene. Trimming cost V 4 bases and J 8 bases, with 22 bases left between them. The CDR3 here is CASSQGTTRLGDEQFF. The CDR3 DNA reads TGCGCCAGCAGCCAGGGGACAACCAGGTTGGGGGATGAGCAGTTCTTC.